This record looks at one T cell receptor (beta chain) sequence and its context. Method: immunoSEQ multiplex PCR; TCRdb's copy keeps in-frame clones and lacks some. In the table there are 300,000 to 500,000 clones, approximately 87% of which are singletons. Categorization into cohorts depended on clinical history that participants reported. V lost 0 bases and J lost 2, with 10 bases in between. Germline CDR1 SGDLS, CDR2 YYNGEE. The CDR3 length is 15 residues. This entry belongs to a study of blood T cell repertoires in COVID-19. Background on the study: Italy, Spain and the United States were the sources of the convalescent and acute COVID-19 samples. The cDNA or gDNA used as material had been derived from T cells, B-cell-depleted T cells, or PBMCs.

The chain links TRBV9 to TRBJ2-3; D is perhaps TRBD1 (6 bases). The TCR comes from a woman in her twenties or thirties with acute COVID-19. Material: PBMCs or T cells enriched from blood (not recorded which). The CDR3 sequence is CASSVVGQLTDTQYF. The CDR3 bases are TGTGCCAGCAGCGTAGTCGGACAGCTCACAGATACGCAGTATTTT.